The clone carrying this T cell receptor beta chain has just one count. This specimen comes from a study of blood T cell repertoires in COVID-19. About the research overall: Samples taken during acute and convalescent COVID-19 were collected in the United States, Italy and Spain. The analysed material was cDNA or gDNA that came from T cells, B-cell-depleted T cells, or PBMCs.

Methods used by the authors: Nucleated cell counts were estimated from reference gene primer amplification. The data were produced by immunoSEQ multiplex PCR, yet TCRdb's version contains in-frame clones alone and is incomplete. For V, J and clone size, that table is used; D and trimming come from the DNA. The repertoire holds roughly 250,000 clones, with roughly 84% as singletons. V lost 0 bases and J 8 bases, leaving 10 bases between the germline ends. CDR3 length: 13 amino acids. This rearrangement joins TRBV12-3 or TRBV12-4 to TRBJ1-2, with D perhaps matching TRBD1 (6 bases). The TCR comes from a person aged 70 to 85 with COVID-19, enrolled during active disease. Sequenced material: peripheral blood. CDR3 bases: TGTGCCAGCAGTTTAGCGGGGGCAGAGGGCTACACCTTC. This encodes CASSLAGAEGYTF.